Below are 14 T cell receptor beta chains sequenced from a single sample in a study of blood T cell repertoires in COVID-19. Only in-frame clones appear in the TCRdb table, and some are missing; sequencing was by immunoSEQ multiplex PCR. The table shows roughly 48,000 clones, with roughly nine tenths occurring only once. The source material was peripheral blood. These receptors were taken from a woman aged 80 or over with acute or convalescent COVID-19.

V usage is TRBV2 and J usage is TRBJ2-2, with D perhaps TRBD1 (7 bases). Germline CDR1 reads SNHLY; CDR2 reads FYNNEI. Trimming removed 4 bases at V and 5 bases at J, with 20 bases between. This CDR3 comprises 17 residues. CDR3 in DNA: TGTGCCAGCAGTGTTGAGGGGGTGTCAGGGGGGACCGGGGAGCTGTTTTTT. Protein product: CASSVEGVSGGTGELFF.

The rearrangement uses TRBV28 and TRBJ2-3; 8 bases fit TRBD2. Germline lookup yields CDR1 MDHEN and CDR2 SYDVKM. The CDR3 is 15 residues long. Trimming took 5 bases from V and 2 from J; bases not matched to a gene: 6. CDR3 DNA: TGTGCCAGCAGTCGCCGGGGGGGACTCACAGATACGCAGTATTTT. The encoded protein is CASSRRGGLTDTQYF.

The chain is built from TRBV5-6 and TRBJ2-1; 8 nucleotides line up with TRBD1. The CDR3 runs to 15 residues. CDR1 is SGHDT, CDR2 YYEEEE, per germline. The J segment lost 2 bases and the V segment lost 2 bases, leaving 3 bases of the junction unmatched. The CDR3 DNA follows: TGTGCCAGCAGCTTCCTGGACAGGGCCTACAATGAGCAGTTCTTC. Protein sequence: CASSFLDRAYNEQFF.

This chain uses TRBV19 with TRBJ1-6; possibly TRBD1 for D (5 bases). CDR3 size: 14 residues. V lost 3 bases and J 10 bases, leaving 13 bases between the germline ends. The germline CDR1 and CDR2 sequences are LNHDA and SQIVND (reference sequence). This chain's CDR3 is CASSILGVSSPLHF. As DNA, the CDR3 is TGTGCCAGTAGTATTTTAGGGGTTTCCTCACCCCTCCACTTT.

The chain uses TRBV10-3 and TRBJ1-1; D not certain. The CDR3 is 12 residues long. The germline V gene encodes CDR1 ENHRY and CDR2 SYGVKD. Between the trimmed V and J ends, which lost 2 bases and 5 bases, there was a span of 6 bases. The CDR3 DNA reads TGTGCCATCAGTGAGCTAGAGACTGAAGCTTTCTTT. It specifies CAISELETEAFF.

V and J are TRBV2 and TRBJ1-1, with TRBD1 identical over 8 bases. Germline V CDR1 and CDR2: SNHLY, FYNNEI. The CDR3 consists of 14 residues. With V trimmed by 7 bases and J by 4 bases, 8 bases remained unmatched. The CDR3 bases are TGTGCCAGCACCGCAACAGGGGGACGCACTGAAGCTTTCTTT. Its protein is CASTATGGRTEAFF.

The chain employs TRBV4-2 and TRBJ2-1; possible D gene TRBD2, 5 bases. V gave up 0 bases and J gave up 6 bases, with 12 bases separating them. Looked up from germline, CDR1 is LGHNA and CDR2 is YNFKEQ. The CDR3 totals 15 residues. The CDR3 sequence: CASSQDAGDSNEQFF. CDR3 DNA: TGTGCCAGCAGCCAAGATGCCGGGGATAGCAATGAGCAGTTCTTC.

The count of this clone is one. The CDR3 region is CASSLDRLDSGELFF. The CDR3 DNA reads TGTGCCAGCAGCTTAGACAGGTTGGATTCCGGGGAGCTGTTTTTT. The rearrangement uses TRBV11-2 and TRBJ2-2; D not certain. V was clipped by 0 bases and J by 6 bases, with 11 bases between them. The CDR3 consists of 15 residues. CDR1 and CDR2 from the germline V gene are SGHAT and FQNNGV. Looking up the rest from reference TRBV11-2 and TRBJ2-2 gives the full variable domain: EAGVAQSPRYKIIEKRQSVAFWCNPISGHATLYWYQQILGQGPKLLIQFQNNGVVDDSQLPKDRFSAERLKGVDSTLKIQPAKLEDSAVYLCASSLDRLDSGELFFGEGSRLTVL.

This chain uses TRBV5-4 with TRBJ2-5; D not certain. This CDR3 has 15 residues. V was trimmed by 0 bases and J by 1 base, leaving 10 bases between them. In germline, CDR1 is SGHNT, CDR2 YYREEE (reference sequence). The CDR3 loop reads CASSLGWQIQETQYF. The CDR3, as DNA: TGTGCCAGCAGCTTGGGGTGGCAGATCCAAGAGACCCAGTACTTC. Filled out from reference TRBV5-4 and TRBJ2-5, the complete variable domain reads ETGVTQSPTHLIKTRGQQVTLRCSSQSGHNTVSWYQQALGQGPQFIFQYYREEENGRGNFPPRFSGLQFPNYSSELNVNALELDDSALYLCASSLGWQIQETQYFGPGTRLLVL.

The chain is built from TRBV28 and TRBJ1-1; possible D gene TRBD1, 6 bases. Germline loops: CDR1 MDHEN, CDR2 SYDVKM. The CDR3 contains 15 residues. V lost 4 bases to trimming and J lost 10 bases, with 22 bases between them. The DNA of the CDR3 is TGTGCCAGCAGTTGGCAGAGGGAGGGGGAGGCTCGAGCTTTCTTT. It is translated as CASSWQREGEARAFF. Drawing the rest from reference TRBV28 and TRBJ1-1, the complete variable domain is DVKVTQSSRYLVKRTGEKVFLECVQDMDHENMFWYRQDPGLGLRLIYFSYDVKMKEKGDIPEGYSVSREKKERFSLILESASTNQTSMYLCASSWQREGEARAFFGQGTRLTVV.

With respect to this clone: Within the sample, other DNA sequences also encode this same CDR3. This chain joins TRBV29-1 and TRBJ2-7, with D perhaps matching TRBD2 (7 bases). CDR1 and CDR2 (germline): SQVTM, ANQGSEA. This CDR3 spans 12 amino acids. Trimming took 6 bases from V and 1 from J, leaving 10 bases between them. Written as DNA, the CDR3 is TGCAGCGTCGGGGGGCGGTCCTACGAGCAGTACTTC. Translation gives CSVGGRSYEQYF.

This chain uses TRBV10-3 with TRBJ2-3, with 15 bases aligning to TRBD2. This CDR3 comprises 17 residues. Germline V lookup: CDR1 ENHRY, CDR2 SYGVKD. V lost 11 bases, J lost 2 bases, and 11 bases stayed unmatched. CDR3 sequence: CASSGTSGGSNTDTQYF. The CDR3 nucleotides are TGTGCCTCGTCCGGGACTAGCGGGGGGTCAAACACAGATACGCAGTATTTT.

The rearrangement links TRBV10-1 to TRBJ2-2, with a weak D call TRBD2 (5 bases). This CDR3 contains 15 residues. Germline CDR1 reads WNHNN; CDR2 reads SYGVQD (reference sequence). V lost 0 bases, J lost 4 bases, and 9 bases lay in between. CDR3 sequence reads: CASSESRVGTGELFF. Written as DNA, the CDR3 is TGCGCCAGCAGTGAGTCGAGGGTAGGCACCGGGGAGCTGTTTTTT.

The CDR3 sequence is CASTLRGGAGTDTQYF. The DNA for the CDR3 is TGTGCCAGTACCCTAAGGGGGGGGGCGGGCACAGATACGCAGTATTTT. The V and J genes are TRBV19 and TRBJ2-3; perhaps TRBD2 as D (7 bases). The germline CDR1 and CDR2 sequences are LNHDA and SQIVND (reference sequence). Trimming removed 7 bases from V and 1 base from J, with 18 bases in between. There are 16 residues in the CDR3.